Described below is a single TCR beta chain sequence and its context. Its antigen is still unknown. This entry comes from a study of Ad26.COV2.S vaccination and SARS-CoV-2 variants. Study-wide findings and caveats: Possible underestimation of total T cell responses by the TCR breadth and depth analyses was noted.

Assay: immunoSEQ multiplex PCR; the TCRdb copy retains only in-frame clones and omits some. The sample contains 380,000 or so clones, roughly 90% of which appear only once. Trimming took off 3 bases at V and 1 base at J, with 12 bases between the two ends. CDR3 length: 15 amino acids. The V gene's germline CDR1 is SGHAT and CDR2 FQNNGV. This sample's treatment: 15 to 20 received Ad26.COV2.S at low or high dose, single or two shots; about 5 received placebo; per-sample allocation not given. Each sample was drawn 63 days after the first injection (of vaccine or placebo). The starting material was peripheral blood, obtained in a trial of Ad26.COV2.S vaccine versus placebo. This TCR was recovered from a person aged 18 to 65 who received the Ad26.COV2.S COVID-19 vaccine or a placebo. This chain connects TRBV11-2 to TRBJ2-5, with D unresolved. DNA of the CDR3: TGTGCCAGCAGCTTTAATAGGAACAGCCAAGAGACCCAGTACTTC. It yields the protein CASSFNRNSQETQYF.